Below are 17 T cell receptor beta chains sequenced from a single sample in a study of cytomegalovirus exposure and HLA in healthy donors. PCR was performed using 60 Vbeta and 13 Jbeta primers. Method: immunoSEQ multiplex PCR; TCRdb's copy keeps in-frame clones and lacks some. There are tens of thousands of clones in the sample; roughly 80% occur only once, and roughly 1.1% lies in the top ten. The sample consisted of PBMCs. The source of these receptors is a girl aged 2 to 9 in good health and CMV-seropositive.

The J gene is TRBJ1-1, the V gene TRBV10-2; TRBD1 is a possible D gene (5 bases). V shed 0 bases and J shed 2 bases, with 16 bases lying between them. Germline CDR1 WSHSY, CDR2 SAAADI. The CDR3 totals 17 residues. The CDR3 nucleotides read TGCGCCAGCAGTGAGTCCCACAGGTACGCTAGAAACACTGAAGCTTTCTTT. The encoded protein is CASSESHRYARNTEAFF.

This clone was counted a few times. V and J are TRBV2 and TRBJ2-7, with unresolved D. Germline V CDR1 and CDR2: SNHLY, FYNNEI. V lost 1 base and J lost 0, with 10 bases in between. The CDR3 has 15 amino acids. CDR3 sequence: CASSEELGRSYEQYF. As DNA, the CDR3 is TGTGCCAGCAGTGAAGAATTGGGCCGCTCCTACGAGCAGTACTTC.

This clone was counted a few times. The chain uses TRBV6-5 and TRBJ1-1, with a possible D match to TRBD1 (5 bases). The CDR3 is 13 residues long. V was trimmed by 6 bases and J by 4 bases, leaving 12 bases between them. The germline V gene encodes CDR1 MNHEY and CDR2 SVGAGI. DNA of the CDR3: TGTGCCAGCAGCCCAGGGTCCGCCACTGAAGCTTTCTTT. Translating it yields CASSPGSATEAFF.

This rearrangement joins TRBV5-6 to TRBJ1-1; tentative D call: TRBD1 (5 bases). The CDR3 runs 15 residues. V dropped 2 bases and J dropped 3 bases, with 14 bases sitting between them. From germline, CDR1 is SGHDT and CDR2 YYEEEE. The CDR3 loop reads CASSFRSGLYTEAFF. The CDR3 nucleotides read TGTGCCAGCAGCTTTCGCTCAGGGTTGTACACTGAAGCTTTCTTT.

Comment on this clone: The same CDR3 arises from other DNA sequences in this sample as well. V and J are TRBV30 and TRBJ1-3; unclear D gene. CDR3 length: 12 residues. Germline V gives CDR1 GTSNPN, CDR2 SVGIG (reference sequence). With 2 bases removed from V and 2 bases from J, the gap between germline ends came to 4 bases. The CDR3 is CAWSPTGNTIYF. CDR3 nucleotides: TGTGCCTGGAGTCCTACTGGAAACACCATATATTTT.

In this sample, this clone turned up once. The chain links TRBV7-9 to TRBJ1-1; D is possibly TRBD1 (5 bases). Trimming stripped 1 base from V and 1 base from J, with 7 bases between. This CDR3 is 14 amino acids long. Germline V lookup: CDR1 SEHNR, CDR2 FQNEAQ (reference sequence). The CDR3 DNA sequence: TGTGCCAGCAGCTTAGGGGGCAGGAACACTGAAGCTTTCTTT. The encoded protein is CASSLGGRNTEAFF.

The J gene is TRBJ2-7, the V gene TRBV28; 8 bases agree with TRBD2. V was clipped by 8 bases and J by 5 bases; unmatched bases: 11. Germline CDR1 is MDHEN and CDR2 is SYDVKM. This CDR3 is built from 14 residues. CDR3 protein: CASGIAGIGNEQYF. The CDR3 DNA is TGTGCCAGCGGAATAGCGGGAATAGGCAACGAGCAGTACTTC.

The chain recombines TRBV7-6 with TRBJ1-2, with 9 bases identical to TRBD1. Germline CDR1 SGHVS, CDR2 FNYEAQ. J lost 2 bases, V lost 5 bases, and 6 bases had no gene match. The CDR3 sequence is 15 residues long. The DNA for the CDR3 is TGTGCCAGCAGCCTGCGACAGGGGGTGAACTATGGCTACACCTTC. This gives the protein CASSLRQGVNYGYTF. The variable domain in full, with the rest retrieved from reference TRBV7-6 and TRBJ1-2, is GAGVSQSPRYKVTKRGQDVALRCDPISGHVSLYWYRQALGQGPEFLTYFNYEAQQDKSGLPNDRFSAERPEGSISTLTIQRTEQRDSAMYRCASSLRQGVNYGYTFGSGTRLTVV.

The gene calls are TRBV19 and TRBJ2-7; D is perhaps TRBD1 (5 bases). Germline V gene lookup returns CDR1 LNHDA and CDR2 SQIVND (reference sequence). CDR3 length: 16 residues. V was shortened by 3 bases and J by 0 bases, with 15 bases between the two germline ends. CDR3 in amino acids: CASSISTARASYEQYF. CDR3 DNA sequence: TGTGCCAGTAGTATTTCGACAGCCCGAGCCTCCTACGAGCAGTACTTC.

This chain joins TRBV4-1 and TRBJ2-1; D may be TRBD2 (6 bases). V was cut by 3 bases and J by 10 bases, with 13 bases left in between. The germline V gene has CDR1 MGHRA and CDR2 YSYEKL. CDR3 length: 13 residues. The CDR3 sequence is CASSQEGSNEQFF. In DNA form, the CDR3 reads TGCGCCAGCAGCCAGGAGGGATCCAACGAGCAGTTCTTC.

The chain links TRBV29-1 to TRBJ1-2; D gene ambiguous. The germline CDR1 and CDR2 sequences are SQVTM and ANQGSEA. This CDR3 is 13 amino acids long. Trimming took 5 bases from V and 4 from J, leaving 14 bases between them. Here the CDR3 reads CSVSSAASYGYTF. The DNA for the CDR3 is TGCAGCGTTTCCTCAGCCGCTAGCTATGGCTACACCTTC.

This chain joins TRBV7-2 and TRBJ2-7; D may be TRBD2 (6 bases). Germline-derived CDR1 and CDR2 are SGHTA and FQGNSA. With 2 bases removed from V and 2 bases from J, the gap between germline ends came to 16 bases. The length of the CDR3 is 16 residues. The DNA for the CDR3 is TGTGCCAGCAGCTTACGTCCAGCGGGCGCAGCCTACGAGCAGTACTTC. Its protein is CASSLRPAGAAYEQYF.

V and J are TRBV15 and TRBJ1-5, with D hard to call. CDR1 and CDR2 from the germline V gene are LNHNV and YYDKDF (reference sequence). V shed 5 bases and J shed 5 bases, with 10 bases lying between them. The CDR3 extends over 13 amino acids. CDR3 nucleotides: TGTGCCACCAGCCCCCGGACTGATCAGCCCCAGCATTTT. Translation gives CATSPRTDQPQHF. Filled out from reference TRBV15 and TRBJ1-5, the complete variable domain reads DAMVIQNPRYQVTQFGKPVTLSCSQTLNHNVMYWYQQKSSQAPKLLFHYYDKDFNNEADTPDNFQSRRPNTSFCFLDIRSPGLGDTAMYLCATSPRTDQPQHFGDGTRLSIL.

The CDR3 is CASSFGLYRVTDTQYF. CDR3 coding DNA: TGTGCCAGCAGTTTTGGACTCTATCGGGTCACAGATACGCAGTATTTT. This chain uses TRBV27 with TRBJ2-3, with D possibly TRBD2 on 5 matching bases. The CDR3 loop spans 16 amino acids. V was clipped by 3 bases and J by 2 bases, with 15 bases between them. The germline V gene encodes CDR1 MNHEY and CDR2 SMNVEV (reference sequence).

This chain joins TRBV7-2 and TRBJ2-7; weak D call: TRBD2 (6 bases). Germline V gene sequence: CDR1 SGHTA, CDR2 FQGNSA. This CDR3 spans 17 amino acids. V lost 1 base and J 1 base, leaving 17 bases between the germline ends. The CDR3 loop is CASSLVVGGGRSYEQYF. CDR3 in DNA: TGTGCCAGCAGCTTAGTTGTTGGGGGTGGGAGGTCCTACGAGCAGTACTTC.

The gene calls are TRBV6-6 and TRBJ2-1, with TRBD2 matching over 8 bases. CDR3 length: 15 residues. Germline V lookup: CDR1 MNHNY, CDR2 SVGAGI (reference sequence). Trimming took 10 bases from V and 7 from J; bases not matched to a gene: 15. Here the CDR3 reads CATSPSAGGRNEQFF. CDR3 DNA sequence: TGTGCCACCTCCCCCTCGGCGGGAGGTAGAAATGAGCAGTTCTTC.

The CDR3 DNA reads TGTGCCACCAGCAGAGTTGGGTGGGAGGGCGAAAATGAGCAGTTCTTC. It is translated as CATSRVGWEGENEQFF. The chain is built from TRBV15 and TRBJ2-1, with 7 bases that match TRBD2. With V trimmed by 1 base and J by 7 bases, 10 bases remained unmatched. The CDR3 contains 16 residues. CDR1 is LNHNV, CDR2 YYDKDF, per germline (reference sequence).